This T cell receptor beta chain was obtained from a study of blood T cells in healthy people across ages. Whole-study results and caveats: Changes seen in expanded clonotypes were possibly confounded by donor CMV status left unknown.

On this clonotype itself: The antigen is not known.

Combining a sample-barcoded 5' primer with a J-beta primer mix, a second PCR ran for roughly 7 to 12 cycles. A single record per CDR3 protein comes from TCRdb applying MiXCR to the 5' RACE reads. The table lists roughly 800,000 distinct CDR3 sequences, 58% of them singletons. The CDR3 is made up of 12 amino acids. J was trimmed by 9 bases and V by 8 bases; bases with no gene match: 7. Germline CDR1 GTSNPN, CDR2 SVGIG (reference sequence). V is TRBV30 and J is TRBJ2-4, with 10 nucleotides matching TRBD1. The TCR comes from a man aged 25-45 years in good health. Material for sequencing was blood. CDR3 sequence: CAGNGQGGIQYF. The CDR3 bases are TGTGCCGGGAACGGACAGGGGGGCATTCAGTACTTC. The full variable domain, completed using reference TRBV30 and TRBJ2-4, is SQTIHQWPATLVQPVGSPLSLECTVEGTSNPNLYWYRQAAGRGLQLLFYSVGIGQISSEVPQNLSASRPQDRQFILSSKKLLLSDSGFYLCAGNGQGGIQYFGAGTRLSVL.